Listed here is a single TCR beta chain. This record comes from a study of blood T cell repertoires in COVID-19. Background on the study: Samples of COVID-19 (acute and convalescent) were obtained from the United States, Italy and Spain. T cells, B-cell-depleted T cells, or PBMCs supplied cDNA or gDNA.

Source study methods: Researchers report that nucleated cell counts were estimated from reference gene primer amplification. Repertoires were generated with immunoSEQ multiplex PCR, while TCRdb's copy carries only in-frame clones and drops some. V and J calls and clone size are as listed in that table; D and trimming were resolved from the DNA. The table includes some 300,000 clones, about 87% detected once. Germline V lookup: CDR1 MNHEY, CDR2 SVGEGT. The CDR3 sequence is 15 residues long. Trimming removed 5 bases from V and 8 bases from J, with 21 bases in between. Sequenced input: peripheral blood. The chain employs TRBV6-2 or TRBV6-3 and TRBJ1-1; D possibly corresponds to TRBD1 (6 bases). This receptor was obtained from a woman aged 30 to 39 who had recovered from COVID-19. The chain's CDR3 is CASSPRGGLTREAFF. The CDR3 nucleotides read TGTGCCAGCAGTCCCCGGGGGGGGCTGACGCGAGAAGCTTTCTTT.